In its sample, the clone carrying this TCR beta chain was seen a few times. The source of the sample is a study of T-cell reconstitution after alpha-beta-depleted transplantation in children. For TCRbeta, the library was prepared with unique molecular identifiers. One entry per CDR3 protein results from TCRdb running MiXCR on the PCR reads. Found here are some 200,000 distinct CDR3 sequences, roughly 8.1% of them singletons; the top ten hold 35%. The material was PBMCs, mostly from graft donor cells, obtained 360 days after TCRalphabeta/CD19-depleted stem cell transplant. The sequence derives from a male patient between 2 and 15 years old who had a stem cell transplant for acute myeloid leukemia, so the T cells may come from the graft donor.

The CDR3 loop is CATSDQKTQYF. The CDR3 nucleotides read TGTGCCACCAGTGATCAAAAGACCCAGTACTTC. V and J are TRBV24-1 and TRBJ2-5; D unclear. This CDR3 has 11 amino acids. Per germline, CDR1 KGHDR and CDR2 SFDVKD. Trimming shortened V by 3 bases and J by 6 bases, and 4 bases separated the two germline ends.